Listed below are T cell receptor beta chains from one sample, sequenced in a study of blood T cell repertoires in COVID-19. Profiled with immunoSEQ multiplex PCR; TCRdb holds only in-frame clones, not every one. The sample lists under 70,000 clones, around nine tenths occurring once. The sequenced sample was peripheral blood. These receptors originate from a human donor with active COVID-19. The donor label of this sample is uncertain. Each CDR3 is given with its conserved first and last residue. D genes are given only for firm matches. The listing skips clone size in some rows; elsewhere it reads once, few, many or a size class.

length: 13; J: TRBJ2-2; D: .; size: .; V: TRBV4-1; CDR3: CASSRQPPGELFF; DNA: TGCGCCAGCAGCCGACAGCCCCCCGGGGAGCTGTTTTTT
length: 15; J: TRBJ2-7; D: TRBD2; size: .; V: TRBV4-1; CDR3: CASSQTGLAAYEQYF; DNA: TGCGCCAGCAGCCAAACGGGACTAGCGGCCTACGAGCAGTACTTC
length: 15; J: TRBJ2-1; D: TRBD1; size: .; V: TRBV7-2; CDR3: CASSLDRGHYNEQFF; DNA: TGTGCCAGCAGCCTCGACAGGGGGCACTACAATGAGCAGTTCTTC
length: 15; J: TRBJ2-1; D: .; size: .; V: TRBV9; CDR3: CASSVERGRYNEQFF; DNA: TGTGCCAGCAGCGTAGAACGAGGGAGATACAATGAGCAGTTCTTC
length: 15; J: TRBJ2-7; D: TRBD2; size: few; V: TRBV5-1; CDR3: CASSVSGRDPYEQYF; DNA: TGCGCCAGCAGCGTTAGCGGGAGGGACCCCTACGAGCAGTACTTC
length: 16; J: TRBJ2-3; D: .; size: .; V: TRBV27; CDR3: CASSDVWGRIPDTQYF; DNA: TGTGCCAGCAGTGACGTATGGGGGAGGATCCCAGATACGCAGTATTTT
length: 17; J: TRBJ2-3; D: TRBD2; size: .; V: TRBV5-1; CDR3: CASSTGLAGEDTDTQYF; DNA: TGCGCCAGCAGCACGGGACTAGCGGGGGAGGACACAGATACGCAGTATTTT
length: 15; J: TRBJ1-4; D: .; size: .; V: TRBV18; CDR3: CASSPVNRVNEKLFF; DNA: TGTGCCAGCTCACCAGTGAACAGAGTAAATGAAAAACTGTTTTTT
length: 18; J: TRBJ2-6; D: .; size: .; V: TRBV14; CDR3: CASSQDLLEPSGANVLTF; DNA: TGTGCCAGCAGCCAAGATCTGCTAGAACCCTCTGGGGCCAACGTCCTGACTTTC
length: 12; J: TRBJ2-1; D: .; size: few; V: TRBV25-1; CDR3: CASRSGYNEQFF; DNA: TGTGCCAGCAGGTCAGGTTACAATGAGCAGTTCTTC
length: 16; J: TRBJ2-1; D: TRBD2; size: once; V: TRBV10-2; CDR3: CASSEFGGEGYNEQFF; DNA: TGCGCCAGCAGTGAGTTCGGCGGGGAGGGATACAATGAGCAGTTCTTC
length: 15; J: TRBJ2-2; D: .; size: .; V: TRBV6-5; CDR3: CASSYTGWGTGELFF; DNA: TGTGCCAGCAGTTATACAGGGTGGGGCACCGGGGAGCTGTTTTTT
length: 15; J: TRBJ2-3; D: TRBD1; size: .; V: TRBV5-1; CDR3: CASSLGTGGTDTQYF; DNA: TGCGCCAGCAGCTTGGGGACAGGGGGAACAGATACGCAGTATTTT
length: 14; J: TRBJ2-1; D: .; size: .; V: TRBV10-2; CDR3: CASSELPGDNEQFF; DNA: TGCGCCAGCAGTGAGCTCCCCGGGGACAATGAGCAGTTCTTC
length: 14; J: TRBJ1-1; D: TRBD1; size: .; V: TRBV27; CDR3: CASRTGQVNTEAFF; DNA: TGTGCCAGCAGGACGGGACAGGTGAACACTGAAGCTTTCTTT
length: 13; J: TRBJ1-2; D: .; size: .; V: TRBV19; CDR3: CASSIKADYGYTF; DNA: TGTGCCAGTAGTATTAAAGCTGACTATGGCTACACCTTC
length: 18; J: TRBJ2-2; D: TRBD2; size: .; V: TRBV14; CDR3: CASSQVRFGGSRAGELFF; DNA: TGTGCCAGCAGCCAAGTTAGATTTGGCGGGAGTCGCGCCGGGGAGCTGTTTTTT
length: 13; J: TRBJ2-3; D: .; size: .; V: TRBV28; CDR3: CASSSSGTDTQYF; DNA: TGTGCCAGCAGCTCCAGCGGCACAGATACGCAGTATTTT
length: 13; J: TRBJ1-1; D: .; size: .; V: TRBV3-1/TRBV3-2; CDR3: CASSTQGNTEAFF; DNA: TGTGCCAGCAGTACCCAGGGGAACACTGAAGCTTTCTTT
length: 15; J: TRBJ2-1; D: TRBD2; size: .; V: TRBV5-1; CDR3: CASLAVGGAYNEQFF; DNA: TGCGCCAGCCTGGCGGTCGGGGGGGCCTACAATGAGCAGTTCTTC